The 13 T cell receptor beta chains listed next were all sequenced from one sample in a study of blood T cells in healthy people across ages. Using a J-beta primer mix together with a sample-barcoded 5' primer, a second PCR was run for roughly 6 to 11 cycles. TCRdb re-analysed the 5' RACE reads in MiXCR, keeping a single row per CDR3 protein. The sample yields around 1.7 million distinct CDR3 sequences, 25% to 30% seen once. The sample was blood. These receptors originate from a woman younger than 45 in good health.

This clonotype was detected only a few times. V gene TRBV20-1 combines with J gene TRBJ2-7; 11 bases are a match to TRBD2. V lost 7 bases, J lost 4 bases, and 3 bases stayed unmatched. Germline lookup yields CDR1 DFQATT and CDR2 SNEGSKA (reference sequence). The CDR3 contains 12 residues. CDR3: CSGLAGSYEQYF. In DNA, the CDR3 is TGCAGTGGACTAGCGGGATCGTACGAGCAGTACTTC.

This clonotype has only one observation. Sequence at one end of the junction differs from germline and may be a read error. V gene TRBV6-2 or TRBV6-3 combines with J gene TRBJ2-7; D is possibly TRBD1 (6 bases). The J call is in doubt because the DNA end fits TRBJ1-2 better. Germline V gene data show CDR1 as MNHEY and CDR2 as SVGEGT. CDR3 length: 14 amino acids. CDR3 protein: CANGSNGQLYGYTF. CDR3 bases: TGTGCCAACGGGTCGAACGGACAGCTCTATGGTTACACCTTC.

There are many counts of this clonotype. This chain uses TRBV5-1 with TRBJ2-1; unclear D gene. Trimming left V 0 bases short and J 8 bases short, with 15 bases between. The CDR3 runs to 15 residues. CDR1 SGHRS and CDR2 YFSETQ come from the germline V gene. The CDR3 is CASSLVPPPEDEQFF. CDR3 DNA: TGCGCCAGCAGCTTGGTGCCGCCTCCCGAGGATGAGCAGTTCTTC.

J is TRBJ1-1 and V is TRBV9, with 8 bases that match TRBD1. The CDR3 sequence is 12 residues long. Unmatched junction bases numbered 2, after V lost 2 bases and J lost 8 bases. The germline V gene has CDR1 SGDLS and CDR2 YYNGEE. The CDR3 nucleotides are TGTGCCAGCAGCGTGGGACAGGACGAAGCTTTCTTT. This gives the protein CASSVGQDEAFF. Using reference TRBV9 and TRBJ1-1 for the parts outside the CDR3, the full variable domain is DSGVTQTPKHLITATGQRVTLRCSPRSGDLSVYWYQQSLDQGLQFLIQYYNGEERAKGNILERFSAQQFPDLHSELNLSSLELGDSALYFCASSVGQDEAFFGQGTRLTVV.

The chain links TRBV7-8 to TRBJ2-5; D is unresolved. Germline loops: CDR1 SGHVS, CDR2 FQNEAQ. The V end was cut by 1 base, the J end by 11 bases, with 11 bases between. The CDR3 extends over 12 amino acids. CDR3 DNA sequence: TGTGCCAGCAGCTTAGGAGGTTACCAGCAGTACTTC. The encoded protein is CASSLGGYQQYF.

The chain employs TRBV30 and TRBJ1-2, with D maybe TRBD1 (6 bases). Germline CDR1 and CDR2: GTSNPN and SVGIG (reference sequence). The length of the CDR3 is 13 residues. Between the trimmed V and J ends, which lost 2 bases and 4 bases, there was a span of 11 bases. In nucleotides, the CDR3 is TGTGCCTGGAGTATGGGGACACGCTATGGCTACACCTTC. Amino acids: CAWSMGTRYGYTF.

The table lists this clonotype with many counts. The chain combines TRBV4-1 with TRBJ2-7; no reliable D call. Germline V gene lookup returns CDR1 MGHRA and CDR2 YSYEKL. The CDR3 has 14 residues. Between the trimmed V and J ends, which lost 0 bases and 4 bases, there was a span of 10 bases. The DNA for the CDR3 is TGCGCCAGCAGCCAAGATTTGGTAGGTTACGAGCAGTACTTC. It is translated as CASSQDLVGYEQYF.

This clonotype was observed a handful of times. The V and J genes are TRBV20-1 and TRBJ1-4, with D maybe TRBD1 (5 bases). Deletions cut 3 bases from V and 4 bases from J, with 9 bases between. The CDR3 spans 13 residues. The germline CDR1 and CDR2 sequences are DFQATT and SNEGSKA (reference sequence). The CDR3 coding sequence is TGCAGTGCTAGGGGGCAGGTTAATGAAAAACTGTTTTTT. It is translated as CSARGQVNEKLFF.

This clonotype was recorded a few times. A junction end diverges from the germline sequence, so it may reflect a read error. The CDR3, as DNA: TGTGCCAGCAGTTTAGAGGGAGGAAATGAGCAGTACTTC. This gives the protein CASSLEGGNEQYF. The rearrangement joins TRBV7-2 to TRBJ2-5; perhaps TRBD2 as D (6 bases). The V gene's germline CDR1 is SGHTA and CDR2 FQGNSA. The CDR3 has 13 amino acids.

The V call is TRBV21-1, the J call TRBJ2-1; the table's TRBD2 call for D was not verified on the DNA. TRBV21-1 is a known pseudogene. This CDR3 is 18 amino acids long. CDR3 loop: CASSTDLAGDPFYNEQFF. The CDR3 nucleotides are TGTGCCAGCAGCACCGATTTAGCGGGAGATCCCTTCTACAATGAGCAGTTCTTC.

This chain links TRBV7-6 with TRBJ2-1; D may be TRBD1 (6 bases). Per the germline V gene, CDR1 is SGHVS and CDR2 is FNYEAQ. The CDR3 extends over 14 amino acids. Trimming took 5 bases from V and 4 from J, leaving 12 bases between them. CDR3 sequence reads: CASSPGQYYNEQFF. Written as DNA, the CDR3 is TGTGCCAGCAGCCCGGGACAATATTACAATGAGCAGTTCTTC.

The table lists this clonotype with a few counts. The rearrangement links TRBV29-1 to TRBJ2-1; possible D gene TRBD1, 6 bases. V was pared by 0 bases and J by 0 bases, with 24 bases between. Germline V gene lookup returns CDR1 SQVTM and CDR2 ANQGSEA. The CDR3 length is 20 residues. CDR3 bases: TGCAGCGTTGAAGATCTGCAGGGGCGAAATTCCCCGAGCTCCTACAATGAGCAGTTCTTC. Residues: CSVEDLQGRNSPSSYNEQFF.

The chain uses TRBV5-1 and TRBJ1-1; D is unclear. The V end was cut by 1 base, the J end by 1 base, with 14 bases between. The CDR3 extends over 16 amino acids. CDR1 and CDR2 (germline): SGHRS, YFSETQ. This CDR3 is CASSLLHPKGNTEAFF. DNA for the CDR3: TGCGCCAGCAGCTTGCTCCACCCCAAGGGGAACACTGAAGCTTTCTTT.